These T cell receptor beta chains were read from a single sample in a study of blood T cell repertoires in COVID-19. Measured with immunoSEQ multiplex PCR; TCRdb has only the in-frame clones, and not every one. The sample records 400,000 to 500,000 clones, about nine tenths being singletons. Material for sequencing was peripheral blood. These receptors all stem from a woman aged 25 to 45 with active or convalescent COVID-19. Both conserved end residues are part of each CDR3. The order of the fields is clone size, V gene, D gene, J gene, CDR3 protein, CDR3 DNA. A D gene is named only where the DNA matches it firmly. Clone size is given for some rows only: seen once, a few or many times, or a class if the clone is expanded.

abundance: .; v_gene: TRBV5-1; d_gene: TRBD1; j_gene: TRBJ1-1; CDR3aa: CASSPGTGLGTDEAFF; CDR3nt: TGCGCCAGCAGCCCTGGGACAGGGTTGGGAACCGACGAAGCTTTCTTT
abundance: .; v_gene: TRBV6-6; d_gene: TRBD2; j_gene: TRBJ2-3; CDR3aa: CASSSLSGETDTQYF; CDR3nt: TGTGCCAGCAGTTCCCTTAGCGGGGAGACAGATACGCAGTATTTT
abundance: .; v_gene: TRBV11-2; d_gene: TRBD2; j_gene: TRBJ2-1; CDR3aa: CASRNTGLAGAWRDEQFF; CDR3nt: TGTGCCAGCAGGAACACGGGGCTAGCGGGAGCTTGGAGGGATGAGCAGTTCTTC
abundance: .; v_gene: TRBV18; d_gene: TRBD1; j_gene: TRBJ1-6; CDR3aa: CASSPQGAHNSPLHF; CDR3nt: TGTGCCAGCTCACCACAGGGGGCGCATAATTCACCCCTCCACTTT
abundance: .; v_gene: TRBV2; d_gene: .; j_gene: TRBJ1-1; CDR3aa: CASSAWGDSSLEAFF; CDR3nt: TGTGCCAGCAGCGCCTGGGGGGATTCTAGTCTTGAAGCTTTCTTT
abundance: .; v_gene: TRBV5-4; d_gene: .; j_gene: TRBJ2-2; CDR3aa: CASSLGGLENTGELFF; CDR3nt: TGTGCCAGCAGCTTGGGAGGGTTGGAGAACACCGGGGAGCTGTTTTTT
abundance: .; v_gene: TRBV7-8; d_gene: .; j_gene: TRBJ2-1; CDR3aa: CASSLFQENNEQFF; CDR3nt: TGTGCCAGCAGCTTATTCCAGGAAAACAATGAGCAGTTCTTC
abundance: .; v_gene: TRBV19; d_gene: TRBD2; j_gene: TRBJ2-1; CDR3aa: CASSWGLDYNEQFF; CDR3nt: TGTGCCAGTAGTTGGGGACTAGACTACAATGAGCAGTTCTTC
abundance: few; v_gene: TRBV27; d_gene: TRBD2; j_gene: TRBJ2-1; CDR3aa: CASSFREGPPDEQFF; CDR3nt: TGTGCCAGCAGTTTCCGGGAGGGCCCTCCCGATGAGCAGTTCTTC
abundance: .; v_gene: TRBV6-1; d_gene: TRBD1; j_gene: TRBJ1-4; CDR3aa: CASSDGQGSYEKLFF; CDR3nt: TGTGCCAGCAGTGACGGACAGGGAAGCTATGAAAAACTGTTTTTT
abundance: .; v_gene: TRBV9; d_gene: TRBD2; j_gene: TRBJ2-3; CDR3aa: CASSVGSSGGGNTQYF; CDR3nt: TGTGCCAGCAGCGTAGGGTCTAGCGGGGGGGGAAATACGCAGTATTTT
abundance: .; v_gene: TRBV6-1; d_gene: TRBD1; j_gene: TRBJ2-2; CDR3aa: CASSELTGVTGELFF; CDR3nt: TGTGCCAGCAGTGAACTAACAGGGGTCACCGGGGAGCTGTTTTTT